The rows below give T cell receptor beta chains drawn from one sample of a study of cytomegalovirus exposure and HLA in healthy donors. Some clones are missing from TCRdb's copy, which holds only in-frame ones; the method was immunoSEQ multiplex PCR. Of 160,000 or so clones in the sample, roughly 80% were seen once. The sample comprised PBMCs. The receptors shown here come from a man in his forties in good health and CMV-seronegative. Each CDR3 is given with its conserved first and last residue. The order of the fields is D gene, J gene, V gene, CDR3 protein. The D gene is left open where the match is weak.

TRBD1	TRBJ2-4	TRBV18	CASSLGQGVAKNIQYF
-	TRBJ2-7	TRBV19	CASSIGGNSYEQYF
-	TRBJ1-5	TRBV10-3	CAIKSTISNQPQHF
TRBD1	TRBJ2-2	TRBV11-2	CASSRARTGVTGELFF
TRBD1	TRBJ2-3	TRBV7-2	CASSPGQGRPTDTQYF
-	TRBJ2-7	TRBV6-5	CASSYSGRGVYEQYF
-	TRBJ1-1	TRBV5-6	CASSSSRSEAFF
-	TRBJ1-2	TRBV7-2	CASSLATGDYGYTF
TRBD1	TRBJ2-7	TRBV6-1	CASSRDRGIYEQYF
-	TRBJ1-1	TRBV6-1	CASSLRTSGDTEAFF
TRBD1	TRBJ2-7	TRBV2	CASTGTVSYEQYF
TRBD1	TRBJ1-1	TRBV6-5	CASSPLTGRTEAFF
-	-	TRBV4-3	CASSQDLGTTSYEQYF
-	TRBJ1-1	TRBV2	CASTSDRPGDTEAFF
-	TRBJ2-1	TRBV20-1	CSAGPYNEQFF
TRBD2	TRBJ2-1	TRBV5-1	CASSPPGGRGDEQFF
TRBD1	TRBJ2-2	TRBV4-3	CASSQEGTGDGGELFF
TRBD2	TRBJ2-7	TRBV30	CAWSVRTGFSRLAGGGYEQYF
-	TRBJ2-6	TRBV29-1	CSAIGAGANVLTF
TRBD1	TRBJ1-1	TRBV2	CASSGTGAEAFF
TRBD1	TRBJ1-2	TRBV5-1	CASSYRQGGGYTF
TRBD1	TRBJ2-1	TRBV29-1	CSVEEPNRGNEQFF
-	TRBJ2-2	TRBV15	CATSRARGTGELFF
-	TRBJ2-4	TRBV7-9	CASSHRGTAKNIQYF
TRBD1	TRBJ1-2	TRBV7-8	CASSSQGNYGYTF
-	TRBJ2-7	TRBV2	CASDGAESYEQYF
-	TRBJ1-6	TRBV2	CASRGRGAFGSPLHF
-	TRBJ2-5	TRBV6-1	CASSTGKKETQYF